The 9 T cell receptor beta chains below come from one sample, sequenced in a study of T cells in Graves' hyperthyroidism and ophthalmopathy. From RNA transcripts, TCR beta CDR3 regions were amplified. Carried out on the TCR CDR3, a first-round RT-PCR used the HTBI primer set. TCRdb reanalysed the multiplex PCR reads using MiXCR and keeps one entry per CDR3 protein. This repertoire shows roughly 350,000 distinct CDR3 sequences, more than 14% found once; its top ten account for less than 20%. The sample was blood. The receptors stem from a woman aged 25 to 39 with Graves' ophthalmopathy.

V usage is TRBV7-3 and J usage is TRBJ2-1; D gene uncertain. Trimming took 0 bases from V and 8 from J, leaving 8 bases between them. The CDR3 loop spans 13 amino acids. CDR1 is SGHTA and CDR2 is FQGTGA in the germline V gene. For the CDR3, the DNA is TGTGCCAGCAGCTTAACCCCGGGTCATGAGCAGTTCTTC. Translating gives CASSLTPGHEQFF.

The V and J genes are TRBV7-2 and TRBJ1-1, with 9 bases fitting TRBD1. The junction had 7 bases not matched to a gene; V was cut back by 5 bases and J by 3 bases. The CDR3 covers 15 residues. Germline CDR1 is SGHTA and CDR2 is FQGNSA. DNA of the CDR3: TGTGCCAGCAGCGCAGGGACAGGGAGGGACACTGAAGCTTTCTTT. The encoded protein is CASSAGTGRDTEAFF.

This clonotype was observed many times. This rearrangement joins TRBV9 to TRBJ2-3; D not resolved. Germline assignment: CDR1 SGDLS and CDR2 YYNGEE. The CDR3 loop spans 12 amino acids. V was shortened by 0 bases and J by 6 bases, with 5 bases between the two germline ends. The CDR3 bases are TGTGCCAGCAGCGTAGGGTCGGATACGCAGTATTTT. Translation: CASSVGSDTQYF.

This clonotype came up many times. V is TRBV12-3 or TRBV12-4 and J is TRBJ2-6; weak D call: TRBD2 (6 bases). The CDR3 sequence is 15 residues long. Trimming removed 7 bases at V and 2 bases at J, with 12 bases between. CDR3 DNA: TGTGCCAGCACGCCGGGGGAGACTGGGGCCAACGTCCTGACTTTC. Protein product: CASTPGETGANVLTF.

This clonotype was seen many times. The chain combines TRBV24-1 with TRBJ2-2, with a tentative D call TRBD1 (7 bases). Looked up from germline, CDR1 is KGHDR and CDR2 is SFDVKD. CDR3 length: 19 residues. Trimming left V 5 bases short and J 0 bases short, with 21 bases between. CDR3: CATSGILGRGETNTGELFF. Here the CDR3 DNA reads TGTGCCACCAGTGGAATCCTCGGCAGGGGGGAAACGAACACCGGGGAGCTGTTTTTT.

This clonotype was detected a few times. The chain combines TRBV25-1 with TRBJ1-3, with 7 bases fitting TRBD1. The germline gives CDR1 MGHDK, CDR2 SYGVNS. The ends lost 5 bases at V and 9 bases at J; junction bases unmatched: 10. This CDR3 comprises 14 residues. In DNA, the CDR3 is TGTGCCAGCAGTTCCCCAGGGGGGGTAGGCACCATATATTTT. This codes for CASSSPGGVGTIYF.

This clonotype was recorded many times. The rearrangement uses TRBV12-3 or TRBV12-4 and TRBJ1-6; D ambiguous. The CDR3 length is 13 residues. Trimming removed 10 bases at V and 5 bases at J, with 12 bases between. The CDR3 coding sequence is TGTGCCACCCGACCGGCCCATAATTCACCCCTCCACTTT. Encoded protein: CATRPAHNSPLHF.

The sample holds a few counts of this clonotype. The CDR3 is CAISESSGGSSYNEQFF. CDR3 nucleotides: TGTGCCATCAGTGAGTCGAGCGGGGGGAGCTCCTACAATGAGCAGTTCTTC. This chain connects TRBV10-3 to TRBJ2-1, with 9 bases fitting TRBD2. The CDR3 runs 17 residues. Germline CDR1 ENHRY, CDR2 SYGVKD. V was pared by 0 bases and J by 0 bases, with 3 bases of the junction left unmatched.

This clonotype has a count of ten or more. The chain combines TRBV12-3 or TRBV12-4 with TRBJ2-5; D may be TRBD1 (6 bases). Trimming took 6 bases from V and 2 from J, leaving 7 bases between them. The CDR3 runs to 12 residues. CDR3 nucleotide sequence: TGTGCCAGCAGCGGACAGCAAGAGACCCAGTACTTC. It is translated as CASSGQQETQYF.